Listed below are T cell receptor beta chains from one sample, sequenced in a study of beta chain features in type 1 diabetes. The data were produced by immunoSEQ multiplex PCR, yet TCRdb's version contains in-frame clones alone and is incomplete. The table lists about 140,000 clones, 9.7% of them singletons, with almost 0.65% in the top ten. Sequencing was performed on central memory CD4+ T cells from blood. All receptors derive from a woman between 40 and 50 years old in good health. The CDR3 runs from the conserved cysteine through the conserved F or W. The order of the fields is clone size, J gene, V gene, D gene, CDR3 DNA, CDR3 protein. The D gene is left open where the match is weak. The listing skips clone size in some rows; elsewhere it reads once, few, many or a size class.

NA TRBJ1-1 TRBV2 TRBD1 TGTGCCAGCAAAGTCGACAGGGACACTGAAGCTTTCTTT CASKVDRDTEAFF
NA TRBJ2-7 TRBV2 NA TGTGCCAGCAGACGGCAGGGCAACTACGAGCAGTACTTC CASRRQGNYEQYF
few TRBJ2-7 TRBV6-6 TRBD1 TGTGCCAGTATAGCGGGACAGGGGTTCCACGAGCAGTACTTC CASIAGQGFHEQYF
few TRBJ2-1 TRBV18 NA TGTGCCAGCTCACCAGAGGGTATGATTGATGAGCAGTTCTTC CASSPEGMIDEQFF
few TRBJ1-2 TRBV19 NA TGTGCCAGTAGTGTGGGGCGTGGGGGCTACACCTTC CASSVGRGGYTF
few TRBJ2-5 TRBV29-1 TRBD2 TGCAGCGTTGAAGAGTACCTAAGGAGCGGGGGGAACCAAGAGACCCAGTACTTC CSVEEYLRSGGNQETQYF
NA TRBJ2-1 TRBV7-2 TRBD2 TGTGCCAGCAGTCGGACTAGCGGGGGGTCTAATGAGCAGTTCTTC CASSRTSGGSNEQFF
NA TRBJ2-1 TRBV19 NA TGTGCCAGTAGTATAGAGGGAGCGGGTTCTGGCAATGAGCAGTTCTTC CASSIEGAGSGNEQFF
few TRBJ1-2 TRBV21-1 NA TGTGCCAGCAGCAAAGCCATACAGGGATATGGCTACACCTTC CASSKAIQGYGYTF
few TRBJ1-2 TRBV20-1 NA TGCAGTGCTAGGCTCAGCTATGGCTACACCTTC CSARLSYGYTF
NA TRBJ1-2 TRBV5-6 NA TGTGCCAGCAGCTTGGGGTTACAGGGATTCGATGGCTACACCTTC CASSLGLQGFDGYTF
few TRBJ1-6 TRBV7-2 NA TGTGCCAGCAGCTTAGATTACGTTGACAAGTCCCTCCACTTT CASSLDYVDKSLHF
NA TRBJ2-1 TRBV27 NA TGTGCCAGCAGTTTATTCCGGGGCTACAATGAGCAGTTCTTC CASSLFRGYNEQFF
few TRBJ2-1 TRBV29-1 TRBD2 TGCAGCGTTGACCCTTCTAGCGGACCCTACAATGAGCAGTTCTTC CSVDPSSGPYNEQFF
few TRBJ1-4 TRBV7-2 NA TGTGCCAGCAGCCAGGACTACTCCTTAGAAAAACTGTTTTTT CASSQDYSLEKLFF
few TRBJ2-1 TRBV19 TRBD1 TGTGCCAGTAGTCCCGGGACAGTTAAGGAGCAGTTCTTC CASSPGTVKEQFF
few TRBJ1-2 TRBV14 NA TGTGCCAGCAGCCAAGGCGACAGCTACAACTATGGCTACACCTTC CASSQGDSYNYGYTF
NA TRBJ1-1 TRBV7-9 NA TGTGCCAGCAGCTTAGCTGTAGGAGGCGTGAACACTGAAGCTTTCTTT CASSLAVGGVNTEAFF
many TRBJ1-2 TRBV4-1 NA TGCGCCAGCAGCCAAGATAGGCAGGGAAGGAATGGCTACACCTTC CASSQDRQGRNGYTF
NA TRBJ1-1 TRBV6-5 TRBD1 TGTGCCAGCAGTCGACAGGGGGTTGGCACTGAAGCTTTCTTT CASSRQGVGTEAFF
NA TRBJ2-5 TRBV18 TRBD2 TGTGCCAGCTCACTAGGAGTTAGCGGGGCCAACCAAGAGACCCAGTACTTC CASSLGVSGANQETQYF
NA TRBJ2-3 TRBV5-1 NA TGCGCCAGCACCCACGACGGGGGACGCTCAGATACGCAGTATTTT CASTHDGGRSDTQYF
NA TRBJ2-7 TRBV9 NA TGTGCCAGCAGCCCCCGGGGAGTTTTATCCTACGAGCAGTACTTC CASSPRGVLSYEQYF
many TRBJ2-1 TRBV5-1 NA TGCGCCAGCACCCCTGGAGGGGGCGCCGGATACAATGAGCAGTTCTTC CASTPGGGAGYNEQFF
few TRBJ1-5 TRBV4-3 TRBD1 TGCGCCAGCAGCCAAGACCAGACAGGGTCTCAGCCCCAGCATTTT CASSQDQTGSQPQHF
many TRBJ1-5 TRBV27 NA TGTGCCAGCAGTTTATACGGGCAGCCCCAGCATTTT CASSLYGQPQHF
few TRBJ2-1 TRBV23-1 TRBD2 TGCGCCTATAACGACCCCAGCGGGGAGGACCCTTCCTACAATGAGCAGTTCTTC CAYNDPSGEDPSYNEQFF
few TRBJ2-5 TRBV5-1 NA TGCGCCAGCGGACAAGCGGGCCAAGAGACCCAGTACTTC CASGQAGQETQYF
NA TRBJ2-1 TRBV5-1 TRBD2 TGCGCCAGCAGCTTGGGGGCTAGCGGATACAATGAGCAGTTCTTC CASSLGASGYNEQFF